This T cell receptor beta chain was sequenced during a study of T cell responses to AZD1222 COVID-19 vaccine. Study findings and constraints: Spike-specific TCR depth and breadth grew after two AZD1222 doses. Seropositivity was recorded at baseline in only a handful of AZD1222 recipients.

In the case of this clone: Antigen unknown.

V lost 5 bases, J lost 6 bases, and 8 bases lay in between. This CDR3 spans 11 amino acids. Per the germline V gene, CDR1 is MNHEY and CDR2 is SVGEGT. Only in-frame clones appear in the TCRdb table, and some are missing; sequencing was by immunoSEQ multiplex PCR. The repertoire holds 100,000 to 150,000 clones, with approximately 91% as singletons. The chain is built from TRBV6-2 or TRBV6-3 and TRBJ2-7, with unresolved D. The sequences come from peripheral blood, collected on day 0 of AZD1222 vaccination. The sequence came from an adult in good health. CDR3 in DNA: TGTGCCAGCAGTACGTACAGCGAGCAGTACTTC. Translated: CASSTYSEQYF.